The 27 T cell receptor beta chains below come from one sample, sequenced in a study of control samples from healthy donors and cancer patients. Repertoires were generated with immunoSEQ multiplex PCR, while TCRdb's copy carries only in-frame clones and drops some. The sample has about 140,000 clones; about 89% are singletons. The sequenced sample was blood. These receptors were taken from a man in his late teens or twenties in good health.

The CDR3 DNA follows: TGTGCCATCACCCGGGACAGGGGTACGGACACTGAAGCTTTCTTT. It codes for CAITRDRGTDTEAFF. The gene calls are TRBV10-3 and TRBJ1-1, with 10 bases fitting TRBD1. This CDR3 contains 15 residues. In germline, CDR1 is ENHRY, CDR2 SYGVKD. The V and J ends lost 7 bases and 3 bases, in that order; junction bases with no gene match: 8.

The V gene is TRBV6-4, the J gene TRBJ2-7, with 11 bases fitting TRBD2. Germline V gene lookup returns CDR1 MRHNA and CDR2 SNTAGT. This CDR3 contains 17 residues. V dropped 6 bases and J dropped 5; count of bases not matched to a gene: 15. The CDR3 region is CASSSRGDSGGANEQYF. The CDR3 region has the DNA TGTGCCAGCAGCTCCCGTGGGGATAGCGGGGGGGCAAACGAGCAGTACTTC.

The gene calls are TRBV5-1 and TRBJ1-6; 8 bases agree with TRBD1. In germline, CDR1 is SGHRS, CDR2 YFSETQ. V trimming: 4 bases; J trimming: 9 bases; junction bases outside the gene matches: 6. CDR3 size: 14 residues. The CDR3 protein is CASSGGQDFSPLHF. The CDR3 bases are TGCGCCAGCAGCGGGGGACAGGACTTTTCACCCCTCCACTTT. The complete variable domain, with remaining parts taken from reference TRBV5-1 and TRBJ1-6, reads KAGVTQTPRYLIKTRGQQVTLSCSPISGHRSVSWYQQTPGQGLQFLFEYFSETQRNKGNFPGRFSGRQFSNSRSEMNVSTLELGDSALYLCASSGGQDFSPLHFGNGTRLTVT.

The CDR3 coding sequence is TGTGCCTGGAGTCAGGGATACTATGGCTACACCTTC. Its protein product is CAWSQGYYGYTF. The chain employs TRBV30 and TRBJ1-2; weak D call: TRBD1 (5 bases). The V end lost 2 bases, the J end lost 3 bases, and 7 bases lay between the germline ends. Germline CDR1 is GTSNPN and CDR2 is SVGIG (reference sequence). The CDR3 sequence is 12 residues long.

This clone appeared once. V usage is TRBV29-1 and J usage is TRBJ2-3, with TRBD2 matching over 12 bases. J was trimmed by 0 bases and V by 4 bases; bases with no gene match: 5. Germline V gene lookup returns CDR1 SQVTM and CDR2 ANQGSEA. The CDR3 contains 16 residues. CDR3 region: CSVGGLAGRSTDTQYF. The CDR3 bases are TGCAGCGTTGGAGGACTAGCGGGGAGAAGCACAGATACGCAGTATTTT.

J is TRBJ2-7 and V is TRBV11-3; tentatively, D is TRBD1 (6 bases). The germline CDR1 and CDR2 sequences are SGHNT and YENEEA. Trimming pared 6 bases from V and 5 bases from J, leaving 17 bases between. This CDR3 comprises 14 residues. This CDR3 is CASSGGDRPNEQYF. CDR3 nucleotides: TGTGCCAGCAGTGGGGGAGACAGGCCCAACGAGCAGTACTTC.

Comment on this clone: Sequence at one end of the junction differs from germline and may be a read error. The V and J genes are TRBV11-2 and TRBJ1-1; 7 bases fit TRBD1. The CDR3 covers 14 residues. Germline loops: CDR1 SGHAT, CDR2 FQNNGV. CDR3 loop: CASSPTGVKTEAFF. The CDR3 DNA sequence: TGTGCCAGCAGCCCAACAGGGGTGAAGACTGAAGCTTTCTTT.

V is TRBV18 and J is TRBJ1-1; D is unresolved. The CDR3 is made up of 12 amino acids. Germline V gene data show CDR1 as KGHSH and CDR2 as LQKENI. V lost 6 bases and J 3 bases, leaving 8 bases between the germline ends. In DNA form, the CDR3 reads TGTGCCAGCTCCCTGTCCTACACTGAAGCTTTCTTT. This gives the protein CASSLSYTEAFF.

The sample holds a few counts of this clone. This rearrangement joins TRBV3-1 (or the pseudogene TRBV3-2) to TRBJ1-1; D is uncertain. V lost 3 bases and J 1 base, leaving 18 bases between the germline ends. Germline V gives CDR1 LGHDT, CDR2 YNNKEL (reference sequence). This CDR3 comprises 17 residues. The CDR3 coding sequence is TGTGCCAGCAGCCAGGCCACGACTGTGGAGTGGAACACTGAAGCTTTCTTT. It encodes CASSQATTVEWNTEAFF.

This chain links TRBV2 with TRBJ2-2; D is perhaps TRBD1 (5 bases). From germline, CDR1 is SNHLY and CDR2 FYNNEI. The CDR3 sequence is 13 residues long. Trimming cost V 7 bases and J 8 bases, with 14 bases left between them. For the CDR3, the DNA is TGTGCCAGCAAGCCAGGGTCCCCTGGGGAGCTGTTTTTT. Amino acids: CASKPGSPGELFF.

The chain joins TRBV5-6 to TRBJ1-2; D gene ambiguous. Germline-derived CDR1 and CDR2 are SGHDT and YYEEEE. The V and J ends lost 0 bases and 2 bases respectively, with 8 bases between them. The CDR3 covers 14 residues. For the CDR3, the DNA is TGTGCCAGCAGCTTGGGACTTCTAAACTATGGCTACACCTTC. Amino acid sequence: CASSLGLLNYGYTF. The full variable domain, completed using reference TRBV5-6 and TRBJ1-2, is DAGVTQSPTHLIKTRGQQVTLRCSPKSGHDTVSWYQQALGQGPQFIFQYYEEEERQRGNFPDRFSGHQFPNYSSELNVNALLLGDSALYLCASSLGLLNYGYTFGSGTRLTVV.

This chain uses TRBV28 with TRBJ1-6; D unresolved. Germline V gene data show CDR1 as MDHEN and CDR2 as SYDVKM. The CDR3 is made up of 15 amino acids. V lost 3 bases, J lost 2 bases, and 8 bases lay in between. The DNA of the CDR3 is TGTGCCAGCAGTTTGGGTGGAGCCTATAATTCACCCCTCCACTTT. It codes for CASSLGGAYNSPLHF.

The genes are TRBV7-9 and TRBJ2-4, with TRBD2 identical over 8 bases. Germline CDR1 reads SEHNR; CDR2 reads FQNEAQ (reference sequence). CDR3 length: 16 residues. V was pared by 5 bases and J by 7 bases, with 13 bases of the junction left unmatched. The CDR3 DNA follows: TGTGCCAGCAGCCCCCCGCGGGGGGAAGGGGGGAACATTCAGTACTTC. Its protein is CASSPPRGEGGNIQYF.

The chain combines TRBV5-6 with TRBJ2-7; tentatively, D is TRBD1 (6 bases). The V end lost 4 bases, the J end lost 3 bases, and 17 bases lay between the germline ends. The length of the CDR3 is 15 residues. The germline V gene encodes CDR1 SGHDT and CDR2 YYEEEE. CDR3 in DNA: TGTGCCAGCAGCCCCACGGGCAGGGGATTCTACGAGCAGTACTTC. Encoded protein: CASSPTGRGFYEQYF.

The chain carries TRBV5-1 and TRBJ1-1; perhaps TRBD1 as D (6 bases). CDR1 and CDR2 (germline): SGHRS, YFSETQ. There are 13 residues in the CDR3. V was shortened by 1 base and J by 3 bases, with 7 bases between the two germline ends. For the CDR3, the DNA is TGCGCCAGCAGCTTGTCAGGGGACACTGAAGCTTTCTTT. Protein sequence: CASSLSGDTEAFF.

V and J are TRBV7-3 and TRBJ2-2; the D call may be TRBD1 or TRBD2 (6 bases each). Trimming stripped 5 bases from V and 2 bases from J, with 15 bases between. Germline V gives CDR1 SGHTA, CDR2 FQGTGA. The CDR3 has 16 residues. CDR3 nucleotide sequence: TGTGCCAGCAGCCAACGAGGGGGGTCAAACACCGGGGAGCTGTTTTTT. Translation: CASSQRGGSNTGELFF.

The rearrangement uses TRBV18 and TRBJ2-5, with TRBD1 matching 7 bases. With 3 bases clipped from V and 2 bases from J, the junction kept 6 bases outside the gene matches. In germline, CDR1 is KGHSH, CDR2 LQKENI. The CDR3 runs 15 residues. CDR3 bases: TGTGCCAGCTCACCCCCACAGGGGCGGCAAGAGACCCAGTACTTC. It translates to CASSPPQGRQETQYF.

The table lists this clone with a count of one. This rearrangement joins TRBV30 to TRBJ1-5, with 7 bases that match TRBD1. The length of the CDR3 is 17 residues. In germline, CDR1 is GTSNPN, CDR2 SVGIG (reference sequence). The V gene end was trimmed by 8 bases and the J gene end by 2 bases; junction bases not matched to a gene: 18. The CDR3 nucleotides are TGTGCCGGCCGCAAGGGGGCGCGGGAGGGGCGCAATCAGCCCCAGCATTTT. It codes for CAGRKGAREGRNQPQHF.

This chain links TRBV27 with TRBJ2-2; tentative D call: TRBD1 (5 bases). Deletions cut 0 bases from V and 3 bases from J, with 5 bases between. CDR1 and CDR2 from the germline V gene are MNHEY and SMNVEV (reference sequence). This CDR3 is 14 amino acids long. CDR3 region: CASSLSGDTGELFF. The CDR3 DNA reads as TGTGCCAGCAGTTTATCAGGGGACACCGGGGAGCTGTTTTTT.

The genes are TRBV30 and TRBJ1-3; D is undetermined. CDR1 and CDR2 from the germline V gene are GTSNPN and SVGIG (reference sequence). The CDR3 has 14 amino acids. V dropped 4 bases and J dropped 0 bases, with 10 bases sitting between them. CDR3 bases: TGTGCCTGGATGGTGGGGAGCTCTGGAAACACCATATATTTT. Translated: CAWMVGSSGNTIYF. Looking up the rest from reference TRBV30 and TRBJ1-3 gives the full variable domain: SQTIHQWPATLVQPVGSPLSLECTVEGTSNPNLYWYRQAAGRGLQLLFYSVGIGQISSEVPQNLSASRPQDRQFILSSKKLLLSDSGFYLCAWMVGSSGNTIYFGEGSWLTVV.

The chain is built from TRBV7-6 and TRBJ2-7, with D uncertain. The CDR3 spans 15 residues. Trimming left V 1 base short and J 2 bases short, with 12 bases between. Germline V gene lookup returns CDR1 SGHVS and CDR2 FNYEAQ. CDR3: CASSLDVGATYEQYF. The CDR3 DNA follows: TGTGCCAGCAGCTTAGATGTCGGTGCAACCTACGAGCAGTACTTC.

This chain uses TRBV3-1 (or the pseudogene TRBV3-2) with TRBJ2-5; 10 bases are shared with TRBD2. Germline V CDR1 and CDR2: LGHDT, YNNKEL (reference sequence). The trim removed 1 base at V and 2 bases at J, leaving 7 bases unmatched. This CDR3 is 17 amino acids long. This chain's CDR3 is CASSQARSGGGQETQYF. CDR3 sequence (DNA): TGTGCCAGCAGCCAAGCGCGAAGCGGGGGGGGACAAGAGACCCAGTACTTC.

This chain joins TRBV5-1 and TRBJ2-2; the match to TRBD2 covers 12 bases. V was pared by 4 bases and J by 4 bases, with 2 bases of the junction left unmatched. The germline gives CDR1 SGHRS, CDR2 YFSETQ. This CDR3 is built from 15 residues. The CDR3 DNA is TGCGCCAGCAGCCTAGCGGGGGGGCGCACCGGGGAGCTGTTTTTT. Its protein product is CASSLAGGRTGELFF.

The rearrangement joins TRBV5-1 to TRBJ1-4, with 9 positions matching TRBD1. Germline V CDR1 and CDR2: SGHRS, YFSETQ. This CDR3 has 13 amino acids. The V gene end was trimmed by 4 bases and the J gene end by 11 bases; junction bases not matched to a gene: 6. CDR3 amino acids: CASSAWTGDKLFF. The CDR3 region has the DNA TGCGCCAGCAGCGCTTGGACAGGGGACAAACTGTTTTTT. Based on the CDR3 plus reference TRBV5-1 and TRBJ1-4, the full variable domain is KAGVTQTPRYLIKTRGQQVTLSCSPISGHRSVSWYQQTPGQGLQFLFEYFSETQRNKGNFPGRFSGRQFSNSRSEMNVSTLELGDSALYLCASSAWTGDKLFFGSGTQLSVL.

CDR3: CASSPHSYEQYF. Written as DNA, the CDR3 is TGTGCCAGCAGCCCTCACTCCTACGAGCAGTACTTC. The J gene is TRBJ2-7, the V gene TRBV6-2 or TRBV6-3; D gene uncertain. V was cut by 6 bases and J by 0 bases, with 6 bases left in between. The CDR3 extends over 12 amino acids. Germline CDR1 reads MNHEY; CDR2 reads SVGEGT.

The CDR3, as DNA: TGTGCCAGTAGTATCGCCAGGGGCGGCCGTAACTATGGCTACACCTTC. It encodes CASSIARGGRNYGYTF. This rearrangement joins TRBV19 to TRBJ1-2; D is perhaps TRBD1 (6 bases). Germline CDR1 and CDR2: LNHDA and SQIVND (reference sequence). This CDR3 spans 16 amino acids. V was clipped by 3 bases and J by 1 base, with 15 bases between them.

J is TRBJ1-5 and V is TRBV19; TRBD1 matches at 9 bases. The ends lost 7 bases at V and 4 bases at J; junction bases unmatched: 8. The germline gives CDR1 LNHDA, CDR2 SQIVND (reference sequence). The CDR3 spans 15 residues. The CDR3 region has the DNA TGTGCCAGTATAGGGGGGACAGGGAGAAATCAGCCCCAGCATTTT. Encoded protein: CASIGGTGRNQPQHF. The complete variable domain, with remaining parts taken from reference TRBV19 and TRBJ1-5, reads DGGITQSPKYLFRKEGQNVTLSCEQNLNHDAMYWYRQDPGQGLRLIYYSQIVNDFQKGDIAEGYSVSREKKESFPLTVTSAQKNPTAFYLCASIGGTGRNQPQHFGDGTRLSIL.